These 24 T cell receptor beta chains came from one sample sequenced in a study of Ad26.COV2.S vaccination and SARS-CoV-2 variants. The table came from immunoSEQ multiplex PCR; TCRdb's copy has only in-frame clones and leaves some out. The sample holds 440,000 or so clones, 90% seen once. Sample treatment: 15 to 20 received Ad26.COV2.S at low or high dose, single or two shots; roughly five received placebo; per-sample allocation not given. Sampling happened 63 days after the first vaccine or placebo injection. The source was peripheral blood, collected in a trial of Ad26.COV2.S vaccine versus placebo. The receptor source for this set is a person aged 18-60 years who received the Ad26.COV2.S COVID-19 vaccine or a placebo.

The CDR3 bases are TGCAGTGCTAGTCAGGGGGCAGTAAGGGAAAAACTGTTTTTT. Protein sequence: CSASQGAVREKLFF. The J gene is TRBJ1-4, the V gene TRBV20-1; 8 bases match TRBD1. There are 14 residues in the CDR3. Germline assignment: CDR1 DFQATT and CDR2 SNEGSKA (reference sequence). Unmatched junction bases numbered 8, after V lost 3 bases and J lost 8 bases.

The chain uses TRBV18 and TRBJ2-5; D is tentatively TRBD1 or TRBD2 (5 bases each). The CDR3 runs to 13 residues. Trimming left V 3 bases short and J 4 bases short, with 9 bases between. The germline V gene encodes CDR1 KGHSH and CDR2 LQKENI. The DNA for the CDR3 is TGTGCCAGCTCACCCCGGGACGGAGAGACCCAGTACTTC. This gives the protein CASSPRDGETQYF. Together with reference TRBV18 and TRBJ2-5, the CDR3 gives the full variable domain: NAGVMQNPRHLVRRRGQEARLRCSPMKGHSHVYWYRQLPEEGLKFMVYLQKENIIDESGMPKERFSAEFPKEGPSILRIQQVVRGDSAAYFCASSPRDGETQYFGPGTRLLVL.

This chain's CDR3 is CASSYLRDRGYTGELFF. The CDR3 DNA reads TGTGCCAGCAGTTACCTCCGGGACAGGGGTTACACCGGGGAGCTGTTTTTT. The genes are TRBV6-2 or TRBV6-3 and TRBJ2-2; 10 nucleotides align to TRBD1. V gave up 2 bases and J gave up 3 bases; unmatched junction bases: 6. The CDR3 runs 17 residues. The germline V gene has CDR1 MNHEY and CDR2 SVGEGT.

The chain combines TRBV18 with TRBJ2-4; 11 nucleotides agree with TRBD2. Germline values: CDR1 KGHSH, CDR2 LQKENI. With V trimmed by 3 bases and J by 2 bases, 9 bases remained unmatched. This CDR3 contains 18 residues. This CDR3 reads CASSPASTSGSTKNIQYF. The CDR3 bases are TGTGCCAGCTCACCCGCCTCTACTAGCGGGAGTACCAAAAACATTCAGTACTTC.

V usage is TRBV6-2 or TRBV6-3 and J usage is TRBJ2-1; possibly TRBD1 for D (8 bases). Trimming removed 1 base from V and 8 bases from J, with 21 bases in between. Germline-derived CDR1 and CDR2 are MNHEY and SVGEGT. The CDR3 spans 17 residues. The CDR3 DNA reads as TGTGCCAGCAGTTACTTCATCCGGACAGGGAGGGACCATGAGCAGTTCTTC. Translated: CASSYFIRTGRDHEQFF.

This clone was detected once. The chain has TRBV7-2 and TRBJ2-3; D possibly corresponds to TRBD2 (7 bases). Trimming shortened V by 3 bases and J by 5 bases, and 15 bases separated the two germline ends. Germline values: CDR1 SGHTA, CDR2 FQGNSA. This CDR3 is 15 amino acids long. In DNA, the CDR3 is TGTGCCAGCAGCTTGGTTAGGGGGGGAAAAGATACGCAGTATTTT. This sequence encodes CASSLVRGGKDTQYF.

The V gene is TRBV29-1, the J gene TRBJ1-6; D may be TRBD1 (5 bases). Germline V gene lookup returns CDR1 SQVTM and CDR2 ANQGSEA. CDR3 length: 12 residues. Trimming stripped 3 bases from V and 14 bases from J, with 14 bases between. This CDR3 reads CSVEAGGGALHF. The CDR3, as DNA: TGCAGCGTTGAGGCGGGAGGAGGGGCCCTCCACTTT. Based on the CDR3 plus reference TRBV29-1 and TRBJ1-6, the full variable domain is SAVISQKPSRDICQRGTSLTIQCQVDSQVTMMFWYRQQPGQSLTLIATANQGSEATYESGFVIDKFPISRPNLTFSTLTVSNMSPEDSSIYLCSVEAGGGALHFGNGTRLTVT.

The J gene is TRBJ2-1, the V gene TRBV9; 8 bases fit TRBD1. With 2 bases clipped from V and 1 base from J, the junction kept 8 bases outside the gene matches. Germline V gene data show CDR1 as SGDLS and CDR2 as YYNGEE. The CDR3 totals 17 residues. The CDR3, as DNA: TGTGCCAGCAGCGTCGCGGCGACAGGGGCTTCCTACAATGAGCAGTTCTTC. Translating it yields CASSVAATGASYNEQFF.

Only a few counts were recorded for this clone. This sample includes further DNA sequences coding for the same CDR3. This chain uses TRBV18 with TRBJ1-6; D not certain. V dropped 6 bases and J dropped 10 bases, with 10 bases sitting between them. Germline V CDR1 and CDR2: KGHSH, LQKENI. The CDR3 consists of 12 residues. DNA for the CDR3: TGTGCCAGCTCCCCCCCGGGATCACCCCTCCACTTT. It codes for CASSPPGSPLHF.

This clone was recorded a few times. The CDR3 spells CASSGSGLRDEQYF. The DNA of the CDR3 is TGTGCCAGCAGCGGGTCGGGACTGCGAGACGAGCAGTACTTC. The V and J genes are TRBV5-4 and TRBJ2-7; D possibly corresponds to TRBD2 (6 bases). Trimming cost V 4 bases and J 5 bases, with 16 bases left between them. The CDR3 has 14 amino acids. Germline V gives CDR1 SGHNT, CDR2 YYREEE (reference sequence). Full variable domain (missing parts from reference TRBV5-4 and TRBJ2-7): ETGVTQSPTHLIKTRGQQVTLRCSSQSGHNTVSWYQQALGQGPQFIFQYYREEENGRGNFPPRFSGLQFPNYSSELNVNALELDDSALYLCASSGSGLRDEQYFGPGTRLTVT.

This chain joins TRBV28 and TRBJ2-6; D call uncertain. Germline CDR1 MDHEN, CDR2 SYDVKM. Trimming shortened V by 5 bases and J by 1 base, and 15 bases separated the two germline ends. The CDR3 sequence is 17 residues long. In nucleotides, the CDR3 is TGTGCCAGCAGTCTACGAGGTTTTCAATCTGGGGCCAACGTCCTGACTTTC. Protein: CASSLRGFQSGANVLTF. The whole variable domain, remainder taken from reference TRBV28 and TRBJ2-6, is DVKVTQSSRYLVKRTGEKVFLECVQDMDHENMFWYRQDPGLGLRLIYFSYDVKMKEKGDIPEGYSVSREKKERFSLILESASTNQTSMYLCASSLRGFQSGANVLTFGAGSRLTVL.

The chain combines TRBV5-4 with TRBJ2-1, with TRBD1 matching 7 bases. The CDR3 runs to 13 residues. The junction had 4 bases not matched to a gene; V was cut back by 4 bases and J by 6 bases. From germline, CDR1 is SGHNT and CDR2 YYREEE (reference sequence). As DNA, the CDR3 is TGTGCCAGCAGCGGGACAGAAAGCAATGAGCAGTTCTTC. Translation gives CASSGTESNEQFF. Full variable domain (remainder filled in from reference TRBV5-4 and TRBJ2-1): ETGVTQSPTHLIKTRGQQVTLRCSSQSGHNTVSWYQQALGQGPQFIFQYYREEENGRGNFPPRFSGLQFPNYSSELNVNALELDDSALYLCASSGTESNEQFFGPGTRLTVL.

Only one count was recorded for this clone. The V call is TRBV24-1, the J call TRBJ2-2, with 7 bases lining up with TRBD1. The CDR3 length is 16 residues. The trim removed 3 bases at V and 3 bases at J, leaving 6 bases unmatched. Looked up from germline, CDR1 is KGHDR and CDR2 is SFDVKD. The CDR3 DNA is TGTGCCACCAGTGATCCCGGGACAGAAGACACCGGGGAGCTGTTTTTT. Protein product: CATSDPGTEDTGELFF.

The chain uses TRBV19 and TRBJ1-5, with D perhaps matching TRBD1 (6 bases). V was cut by 4 bases and J by 0 bases, with 16 bases left in between. Germline assignment: CDR1 LNHDA and CDR2 SQIVND (reference sequence). The CDR3 covers 17 residues. The CDR3 reads CASSTTQGGFSNQPQHF. CDR3 sequence (DNA): TGTGCCAGTAGTACGACTCAAGGGGGTTTTAGCAATCAGCCCCAGCATTTT.

The chain is built from TRBV7-2 and TRBJ2-1, with TRBD2 matching 12 bases. The V segment lost 1 base and the J segment 4 bases; nucleotides outside the gene matches: 2. This CDR3 comprises 16 residues. Germline loops: CDR1 SGHTA, CDR2 FQGNSA. Here the CDR3 reads CASSLVGLAGYNEQFF. Written as DNA, the CDR3 is TGTGCCAGCAGCTTAGTAGGACTAGCGGGGTACAATGAGCAGTTCTTC.

The rearrangement links TRBV6-5 to TRBJ2-5; 8 nucleotides match TRBD2. This CDR3 is 15 amino acids long. J lost 1 base, V lost 4 bases, and 5 bases had no gene match. The germline V gene encodes CDR1 MNHEY and CDR2 SVGAGI. CDR3 in amino acids: CASSFGGVPQETQYF. The CDR3 nucleotides are TGTGCCAGCAGTTTCGGGGGGGTTCCCCAAGAGACCCAGTACTTC.

This clone was seen a few times. This chain links TRBV27 with TRBJ1-1, with TRBD1 as a possible D gene (5 bases). Trimming left V 3 bases short and J 6 bases short, with 17 bases between. The CDR3 extends over 15 amino acids. Looked up from germline, CDR1 is MNHEY and CDR2 is SMNVEV (reference sequence). DNA for the CDR3: TGTGCCAGCAGTTTCTCCTCCGGGACCTCACCTGAAGCTTTCTTT. This translates into CASSFSSGTSPEAFF.

The chain recombines TRBV10-1 with TRBJ2-5; 10 bases align to TRBD1. This CDR3 is built from 16 residues. Germline lookup yields CDR1 WNHNN and CDR2 SYGVQD (reference sequence). With 10 bases clipped from V and 7 bases from J, the junction kept 18 bases outside the gene matches. The CDR3 DNA reads as TGCGCCACCGGGACAGGGGACCAACTAACGGGTACGACCCAGTACTTC. It encodes CATGTGDQLTGTTQYF.

The chain joins TRBV30 to TRBJ1-1; 9 nucleotides match TRBD1. V shed 3 bases and J 1 base; nucleotides not matched to a gene: 3. The CDR3 totals 14 residues. Germline V gene sequence: CDR1 GTSNPN, CDR2 SVGIG (reference sequence). DNA of the CDR3: TGTGCCTGGAGCGAGGGACAGGGGAACACTGAAGCTTTCTTT. This translates into CAWSEGQGNTEAFF.

This clone has just a few counts. This chain connects TRBV19 to TRBJ1-4; no clear D. CDR3 length equals 12 residues. CDR1 is LNHDA and CDR2 is SQIVND in the germline V gene (reference sequence). CDR3 region: CATRQANEKLFF. The CDR3 coding sequence is TGTGCAACGCGGCAGGCTAATGAAAAACTGTTTTTT. The variable domain in full, completed from reference TRBV19 and TRBJ1-4, reads DGGITQSPKYLFRKEGQNVTLSCEQNLNHDAMYWYRQDPGQGLRLIYYSQIVNDFQKGDIAEGYSVSREKKESFPLTVTSAQKNPTAFYLCATRQANEKLFFGSGTQLSVL.

V is TRBV5-1 and J is TRBJ2-2, with 7 bases aligning to TRBD2. V trimming: 4 bases; J trimming: 1 base; junction bases outside the gene matches: 4. This CDR3 region has 15 residues. CDR1 SGHRS and CDR2 YFSETQ come from the germline V gene. DNA for the CDR3: TGCGCCAGCAGCCCTAGCGGAATGAACACCGGGGAGCTGTTTTTT. It translates to CASSPSGMNTGELFF.

The chain has TRBV7-2 and TRBJ2-1; 15 positions match TRBD2. J lost 9 bases, V lost 6 bases, and 6 bases had no gene match. Germline assignment: CDR1 SGHTA and CDR2 FQGNSA. The CDR3 covers 15 residues. The CDR3 bases are TGTGCCAGCAGACAACCGGGACTAGCGGGAGGTGAGCAGTTCTTC. Translation gives CASRQPGLAGGEQFF.

This sequence joins TRBV7-9 and TRBJ2-3; 10 nucleotides align to TRBD2. Trimming removed 5 bases from V and 3 bases from J; junction bases left unmatched: 8. Germline-derived CDR1 and CDR2 are SEHNR and FQNEAQ (reference sequence). This CDR3 has 16 residues. Here the CDR3 reads CASSPPSGRVTDTQYF. The DNA for the CDR3 is TGTGCCAGCAGCCCTCCTAGCGGGAGAGTGACAGATACGCAGTATTTT. The full variable domain, with the rest looked up from reference TRBV7-9 and TRBJ2-3, is DTGVSQNPRHKITKRGQNVTFRCDPISEHNRLYWYRQTLGQGPEFLTYFQNEAQLEKSRLLSDRFSAERPKGSFSTLEIQRTEQGDSAMYLCASSPPSGRVTDTQYFGPGTRLTVL.

The chain recombines TRBV9 with TRBJ1-1; D not certain. There are 14 residues in the CDR3. V lost 0 bases and J lost 2, with 8 bases in between. Germline CDR1 is SGDLS and CDR2 is YYNGEE. CDR3 coding DNA: TGTGCCAGCAGCGTAGGAACAGAAAACACTGAAGCTTTCTTT. Amino acid sequence: CASSVGTENTEAFF.